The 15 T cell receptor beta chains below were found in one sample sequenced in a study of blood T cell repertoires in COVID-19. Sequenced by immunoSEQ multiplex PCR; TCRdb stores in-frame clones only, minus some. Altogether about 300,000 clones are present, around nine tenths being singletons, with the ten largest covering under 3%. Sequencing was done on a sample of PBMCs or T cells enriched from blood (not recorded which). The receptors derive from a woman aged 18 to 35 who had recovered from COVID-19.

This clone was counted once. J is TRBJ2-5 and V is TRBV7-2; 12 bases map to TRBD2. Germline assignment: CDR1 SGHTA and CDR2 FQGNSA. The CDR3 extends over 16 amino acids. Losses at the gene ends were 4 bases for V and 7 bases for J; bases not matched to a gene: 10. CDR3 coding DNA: TGTGCCAGCAGCTCAACGACTAGCGGGAGTTCGGGGACCCAGTACTTC. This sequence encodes CASSSTTSGSSGTQYF.

CDR3 sequence reads: CASSDLGALNTEAFF. The CDR3 DNA reads TGTGCCAGTAGTGACCTGGGGGCTCTTAACACTGAAGCTTTCTTT. V and J are TRBV19 and TRBJ1-1; D is perhaps TRBD1 (6 bases). Germline assignment: CDR1 LNHDA and CDR2 SQIVND (reference sequence). V lost 5 bases and J lost 2, with 15 bases in between. The CDR3 contains 15 residues.

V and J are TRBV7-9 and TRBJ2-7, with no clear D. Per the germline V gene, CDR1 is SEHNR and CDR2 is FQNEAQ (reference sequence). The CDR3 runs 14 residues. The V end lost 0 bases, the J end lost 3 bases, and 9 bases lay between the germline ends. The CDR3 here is CASSLAVTYYEQYF. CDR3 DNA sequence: TGTGCCAGCAGCTTAGCGGTCACCTACTACGAGCAGTACTTC.

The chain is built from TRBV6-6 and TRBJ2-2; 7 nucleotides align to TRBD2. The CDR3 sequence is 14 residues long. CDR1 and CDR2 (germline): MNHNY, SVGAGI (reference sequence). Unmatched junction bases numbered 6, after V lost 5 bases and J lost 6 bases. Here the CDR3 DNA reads TGTGCCAGCAGTGGTGGGAGGGCTGCCGGGGAGCTGTTTTTT. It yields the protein CASSGGRAAGELFF.

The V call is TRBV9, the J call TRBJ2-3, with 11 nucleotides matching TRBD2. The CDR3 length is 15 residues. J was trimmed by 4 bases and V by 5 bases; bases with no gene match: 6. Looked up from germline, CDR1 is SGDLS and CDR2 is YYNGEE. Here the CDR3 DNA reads TGTGCCAGCAGTATAGCGGGGGGGCTGGCAGATACGCAGTATTTT. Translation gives CASSIAGGLADTQYF. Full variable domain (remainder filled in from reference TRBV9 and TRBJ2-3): DSGVTQTPKHLITATGQRVTLRCSPRSGDLSVYWYQQSLDQGLQFLIQYYNGEERAKGNILERFSAQQFPDLHSELNLSSLELGDSALYFCASSIAGGLADTQYFGPGTRLTVL.

The CDR3 reads CASSHDLRGLDTEAFF. CDR3 coding DNA: TGTGCCAGCAGCCACGATCTGAGGGGGTTGGACACTGAAGCTTTCTTT. The rearrangement joins TRBV4-2 to TRBJ1-1, with D possibly being TRBD1 (6 bases). The germline V and J ends were trimmed by 3 bases and 3 bases, with 17 bases remaining between them. Germline CDR1 reads LGHNA; CDR2 reads YNFKEQ. This CDR3 is built from 16 residues.

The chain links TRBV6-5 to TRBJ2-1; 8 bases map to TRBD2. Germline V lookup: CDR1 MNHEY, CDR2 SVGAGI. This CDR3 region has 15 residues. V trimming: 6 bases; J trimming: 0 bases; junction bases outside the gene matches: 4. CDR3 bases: TGTGCCAGCAGGGACGGGGGGGTCTCCTACAATGAGCAGTTCTTC. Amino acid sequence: CASRDGGVSYNEQFF.

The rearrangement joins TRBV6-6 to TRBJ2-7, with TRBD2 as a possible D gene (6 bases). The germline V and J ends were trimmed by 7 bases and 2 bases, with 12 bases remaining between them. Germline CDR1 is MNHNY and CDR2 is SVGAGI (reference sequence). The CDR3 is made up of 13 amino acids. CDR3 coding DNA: TGTGCCAGCAACGACGGGAGTACCTACGAGCAGTACTTC. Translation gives CASNDGSTYEQYF.

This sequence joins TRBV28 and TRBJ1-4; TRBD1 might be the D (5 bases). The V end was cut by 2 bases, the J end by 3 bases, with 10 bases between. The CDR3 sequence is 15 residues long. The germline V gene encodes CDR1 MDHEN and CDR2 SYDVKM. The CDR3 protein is CASSLRGMANEKLFF. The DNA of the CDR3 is TGTGCCAGCAGTTTAAGGGGTATGGCTAATGAAAAACTGTTTTTT.

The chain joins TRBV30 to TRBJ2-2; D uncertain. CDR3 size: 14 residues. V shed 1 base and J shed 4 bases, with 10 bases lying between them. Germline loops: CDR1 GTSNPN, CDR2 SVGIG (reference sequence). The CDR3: CAWSGAVSTGELFF. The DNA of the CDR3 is TGTGCCTGGAGTGGGGCAGTTTCCACCGGGGAGCTGTTTTTT.

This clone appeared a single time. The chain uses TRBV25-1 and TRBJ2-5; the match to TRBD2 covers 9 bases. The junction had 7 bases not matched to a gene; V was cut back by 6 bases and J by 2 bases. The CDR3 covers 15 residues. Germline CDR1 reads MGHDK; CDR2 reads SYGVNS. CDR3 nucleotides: TGTGCCAGCAGACCAAGCGGGGGGCCTCAAGAGACCCAGTACTTC. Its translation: CASRPSGGPQETQYF. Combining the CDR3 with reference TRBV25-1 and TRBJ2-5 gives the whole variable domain EADIYQTPRYLVIGTGKKITLECSQTMGHDKMYWYQQDPGMELHLIHYSYGVNSTEKGDLSSESTVSRIRTEHFPLTLESARPSHTSQYLCASRPSGGPQETQYFGPGTRLLVL.

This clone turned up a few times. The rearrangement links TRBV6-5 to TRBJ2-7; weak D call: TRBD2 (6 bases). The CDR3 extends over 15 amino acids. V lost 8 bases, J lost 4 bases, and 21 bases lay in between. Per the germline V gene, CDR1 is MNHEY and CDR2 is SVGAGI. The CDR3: CASLQLRGTLYEQYF. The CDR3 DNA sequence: TGTGCCAGCTTGCAACTCCGGGGGACCCTTTACGAGCAGTACTTC.

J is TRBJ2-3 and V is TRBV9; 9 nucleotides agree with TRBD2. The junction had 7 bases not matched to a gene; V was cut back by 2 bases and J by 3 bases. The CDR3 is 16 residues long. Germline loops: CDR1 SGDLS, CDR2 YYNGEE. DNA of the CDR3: TGTGCCAGCAGCGTGGGGAGCGGGGGGTTTACAGATACGCAGTATTTT. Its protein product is CASSVGSGGFTDTQYF.

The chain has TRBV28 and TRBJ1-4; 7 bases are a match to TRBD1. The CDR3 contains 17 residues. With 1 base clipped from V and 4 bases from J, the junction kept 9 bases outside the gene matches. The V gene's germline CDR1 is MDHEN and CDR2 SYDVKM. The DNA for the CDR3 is TGTGCCAGCAGTTTATCGCCCCAGGGGGTACTTAATGAAAAACTGTTTTTT. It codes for CASSLSPQGVLNEKLFF. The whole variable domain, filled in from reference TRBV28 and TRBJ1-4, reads DVKVTQSSRYLVKRTGEKVFLECVQDMDHENMFWYRQDPGLGLRLIYFSYDVKMKEKGDIPEGYSVSREKKERFSLILESASTNQTSMYLCASSLSPQGVLNEKLFFGSGTQLSVL.

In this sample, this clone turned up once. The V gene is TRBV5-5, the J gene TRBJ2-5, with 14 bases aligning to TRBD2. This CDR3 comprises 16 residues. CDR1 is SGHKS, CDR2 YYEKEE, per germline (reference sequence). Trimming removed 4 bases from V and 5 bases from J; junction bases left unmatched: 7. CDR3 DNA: TGTGCCAGCAGCCGGGGACTAGCGGGAGCCCCCGAGACCCAGTACTTC. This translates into CASSRGLAGAPETQYF.